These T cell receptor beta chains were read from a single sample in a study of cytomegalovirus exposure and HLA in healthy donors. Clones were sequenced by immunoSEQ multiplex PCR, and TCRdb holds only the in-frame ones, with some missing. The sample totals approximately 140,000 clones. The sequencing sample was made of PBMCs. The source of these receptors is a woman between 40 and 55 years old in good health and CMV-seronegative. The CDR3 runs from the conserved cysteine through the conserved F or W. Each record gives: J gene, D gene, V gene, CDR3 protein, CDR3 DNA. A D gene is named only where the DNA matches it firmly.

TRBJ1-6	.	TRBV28	CASKGHQDSPLHF	TGTGCCAGCAAGGGACACCAAGATTCACCCCTCCACTTT
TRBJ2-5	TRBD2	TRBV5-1	CASSLALAGGPSETQYF	TGCGCCAGCAGCTTGGCACTAGCGGGGGGGCCGTCAGAGACCCAGTACTTC
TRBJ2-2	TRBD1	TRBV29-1	CRLEDRGRTGELFF	TGCAGACTCGAGGACAGGGGGCGCACCGGGGAGCTGTTTTTT
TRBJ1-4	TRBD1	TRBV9	CASSGVSGQGEKLFF	TGTGCCAGCAGCGGGGTGTCGGGACAGGGCGAAAAACTGTTTTTT
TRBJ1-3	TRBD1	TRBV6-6	CASTLFDRGNTIYF	TGTGCCAGCACCCTTTTTGACAGGGGCAACACCATATATTTT
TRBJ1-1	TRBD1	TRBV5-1	CASRTQGRNTEAFF	TGCGCCAGCAGGACACAGGGGAGGAACACTGAAGCTTTCTTT
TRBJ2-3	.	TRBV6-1	CASSARAGPDTQYF	TGTGCCAGCAGTGCCCGGGCGGGACCAGATACGCAGTATTTT
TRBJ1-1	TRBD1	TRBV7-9	CASSPVQGEKMNTEAFF	TGTGCCAGCAGCCCAGTTCAGGGGGAGAAAATGAACACTGAAGCTTTCTTT
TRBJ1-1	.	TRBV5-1	CASSSDGQGNTEAFF	TGCGCCAGCAGCTCGGATGGGCAGGGGAACACTGAAGCTTTCTTT
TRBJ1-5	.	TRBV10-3	CAISEGLQSQHF	TGTGCCATCAGTGAGGGCCTCCAGTCCCAGCATTTT
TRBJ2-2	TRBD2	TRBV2	CAAKRGPLNTGELFF	TGTGCCGCCAAGCGGGGGCCGTTAAATACCGGGGAGCTGTTTTTT
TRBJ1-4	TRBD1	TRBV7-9	CASRPETGGSEKLFF	TGTGCCAGCAGGCCAGAGACAGGGGGCTCGGAAAAACTGTTTTTT
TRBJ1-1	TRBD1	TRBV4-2	CASSQNDRVLNTEAFF	TGTGCCAGCAGCCAGAACGACAGGGTTTTGAACACTGAAGCTTTCTTT
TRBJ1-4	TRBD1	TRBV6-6	CASTSSTGGNEKLFF	TGTGCCAGCACCTCCTCGACAGGGGGTAATGAAAAACTGTTTTTT
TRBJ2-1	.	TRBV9	CASSDYRGNEQFF	TGTGCCAGCAGCGACTATCGGGGGAATGAGCAGTTCTTC
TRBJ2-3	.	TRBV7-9	CASSRIEEDTQYF	TGTGCCAGCAGCCGGATCGAGGAGGATACGCAGTATTTT
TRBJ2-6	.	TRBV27	CASTPGAMGGANVLTF	TGTGCCAGCACCCCTGGGGCCATGGGGGGGGCCAACGTCCTGACTTTC
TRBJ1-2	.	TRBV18	CASSTTQESSYGYTF	TGTGCCAGCTCCACTACACAGGAATCTTCCTATGGCTACACCTTC
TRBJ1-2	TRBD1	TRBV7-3	CASSSGTGDYGYTF	TGTGCCAGCAGCTCGGGGACAGGGGATTATGGCTACACCTTC
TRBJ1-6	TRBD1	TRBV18	CASSRKGQGNSPLHF	TGTGCCAGCTCACGGAAGGGACAGGGGAATTCACCCCTCCACTTT
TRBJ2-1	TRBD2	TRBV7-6	CASSLGLGGGSYNEQFF	TGTGCCAGCAGCTTGGGACTAGGCGGGGGCTCTTACAATGAGCAGTTCTTC
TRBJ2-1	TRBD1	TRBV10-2	CAPRRDRVGYEQFF	TGCGCCCCCCGCCGGGACAGGGTCGGGTATGAGCAGTTCTTC